The 5 T cell receptor beta chains reported below all come from one sample, sequenced in a study of shared clonotypes between healthy human individuals. Only in-frame clones appear in the TCRdb table, and some are missing; sequencing was by immunoSEQ multiplex PCR. The sample consists of more than 400,000 clones, 78% of them appearing once. The sequenced sample was PBMCs. These receptor sequences come from a woman aged 40-49 years in good health. Some clones in this sample may be carry-over from other donors' samples.

J is TRBJ2-3 and V is TRBV4-3; TRBD2 aligns across 9 bases. V dropped 1 base and J dropped 6; count of bases not matched to a gene: 11. Germline assignment: CDR1 LGHNA and CDR2 YSLEER. This CDR3 region has 17 residues. The CDR3 bases are TGCGCCAGCAGCCAAGTTTGGGGTAGCGGGAGACCGGATACGCAGTATTTT. Its translation: CASSQVWGSGRPDTQYF.

The J gene is TRBJ2-3, the V gene TRBV27, with 8 positions matching TRBD1. Germline V gene data show CDR1 as MNHEY and CDR2 as SMNVEV (reference sequence). Trimming cost V 9 bases and J 2 bases; bases outside gene matches: 1. CDR3 length: 12 amino acids. CDR3 residues: CARDRDTDTQYF. In DNA, the CDR3 is TGTGCCAGGGACAGGGACACAGATACGCAGTATTTT.

V gene TRBV28 combines with J gene TRBJ1-2; D may be TRBD1 (5 bases). Germline loops: CDR1 MDHEN, CDR2 SYDVKM. The V gene lost 5 bases and the J gene lost 5 bases, with 21 bases spanning the gap. This CDR3 contains 16 residues. The CDR3 is CASSPEFGPGGYGYTF. The CDR3 DNA is TGTGCCAGCAGTCCTGAATTCGGGCCCGGGGGGTATGGCTACACCTTC.

Concerning this clone itself: This CDR3 fails to terminate in the conserved phenylalanine or tryptophan, so it likely reflects a read error. The chain recombines TRBV29-1 with TRBJ1-1, with D unclear. The CDR3 sequence is 13 residues long. V dropped 1 base and J dropped 1 base, with 7 bases sitting between them. Germline CDR1 and CDR2: SQVTM and ANQGSEA. The chain's CDR3 is CSVEGAGNTEAFS. CDR3 bases: TGCAGCGTTGAAGGGGCCGGGAACACTGAAGCTTTCTCT.

Only one count was recorded for this clone. The V and J genes are TRBV6-1 and TRBJ1-2; D gene unclear. V lost 3 bases to trimming and J lost 4 bases, with 9 bases between them. CDR1 is MNHNS and CDR2 is SASEGT in the germline V gene. CDR3 size: 13 residues. CDR3 sequence reads: CASSDAPIYGYTF. The CDR3 nucleotides are TGTGCCAGCAGTGATGCCCCTATCTATGGCTACACCTTC.